Below, 27 T cell receptor beta chains from the same sample are listed, as sequenced in a study of cytomegalovirus exposure and HLA in healthy donors. The primer mix had 60 Vbeta and 13 Jbeta primers. Clones were read by immunoSEQ multiplex PCR, and TCRdb kept only the in-frame ones, dropping some. The sample has more than 80,000 clones; just under 70% are singletons. Specimen: PBMCs. These receptors were obtained from a man aged 45-65 years in good health and CMV-seronegative.

This chain joins TRBV13 and TRBJ2-1, with 14 bases identical to TRBD2. Germline CDR1 is PRHDT and CDR2 is FYEKMQ (reference sequence). V was pared by 6 bases and J by 6 bases, with 4 bases of the junction left unmatched. CDR3 size: 15 residues. CDR3 nucleotides: TGTGCCAGCAGACCGACTAGCGGGGGGGTCAATGAGCAGTTCTTC. Protein sequence: CASRPTSGGVNEQFF.

This clone showed up just once. The V gene is TRBV2, the J gene TRBJ1-2; a weak D match, TRBD1 (5 bases). The CDR3 consists of 12 residues. V was pared by 5 bases and J by 8 bases, with 12 bases between. Germline CDR1 is SNHLY and CDR2 is FYNNEI. The CDR3 DNA follows: TGTGCCAGCAGTTACAGGCCGCGGGGCTACACCTTC. Its protein is CASSYRPRGYTF.

A few counts support this clone. J is TRBJ1-4 and V is TRBV19; no definite D call. Germline V CDR1 and CDR2: LNHDA, SQIVND (reference sequence). The ends were cut back, 5 bases at V and 0 bases at J, with 13 bases in the middle. This CDR3 is 16 amino acids long. The CDR3 is CASSAPWTATNEKLFF. For the CDR3, the DNA is TGTGCCAGTAGTGCCCCCTGGACTGCAACTAATGAAAAACTGTTTTTT. Full variable domain (missing parts from reference TRBV19 and TRBJ1-4): DGGITQSPKYLFRKEGQNVTLSCEQNLNHDAMYWYRQDPGQGLRLIYYSQIVNDFQKGDIAEGYSVSREKKESFPLTVTSAQKNPTAFYLCASSAPWTATNEKLFFGSGTQLSVL.

The J gene is TRBJ1-6, the V gene TRBV5-4; TRBD1 is a possible D gene (6 bases). CDR1 SGHNT and CDR2 YYREEE come from the germline V gene (reference sequence). This CDR3 has 14 amino acids. The V end lost 1 base, the J end lost 7 bases, and 9 bases lay between the germline ends. CDR3: CASSLRTVNSPLHF. CDR3 nucleotide sequence: TGTGCCAGCAGCTTGAGGACAGTCAATTCACCCCTCCACTTT.

The chain employs TRBV28 and TRBJ2-5; 9 nucleotides agree with TRBD1. The V gene's germline CDR1 is MDHEN and CDR2 SYDVKM. The CDR3 length is 13 residues. The junction had 4 bases not matched to a gene; V was cut back by 8 bases and J by 3 bases. CDR3 residues: CASFGTGKETQYF. The CDR3 DNA follows: TGTGCCAGCTTCGGGACAGGGAAAGAGACCCAGTACTTC.

The chain recombines TRBV5-6 with TRBJ2-5; 8 nucleotides match TRBD1. The CDR3 totals 15 residues. CDR1 and CDR2 (germline): SGHDT, YYEEEE. V was pared by 0 bases and J by 5 bases, with 6 bases of the junction left unmatched. The CDR3 DNA sequence: TGTGCCAGCAGCTTGGTATGGACAGGGAGGGAGACCCAGTACTTC. Its translation: CASSLVWTGRETQYF. The whole variable domain, remainder taken from reference TRBV5-6 and TRBJ2-5, is DAGVTQSPTHLIKTRGQQVTLRCSPKSGHDTVSWYQQALGQGPQFIFQYYEEEERQRGNFPDRFSGHQFPNYSSELNVNALLLGDSALYLCASSLVWTGRETQYFGPGTRLLVL.

V usage is TRBV4-3 and J usage is TRBJ2-7, with 10 positions matching TRBD1. The CDR3 length is 15 residues. V shed 0 bases and J 3 bases; nucleotides not matched to a gene: 2. Germline values: CDR1 LGHNA, CDR2 YSLEER. This CDR3 is CASSQERDRGYEQYF. The DNA of the CDR3 is TGCGCCAGCAGCCAAGAGAGGGACAGGGGCTACGAGCAGTACTTC.

V is TRBV20-1 and J is TRBJ1-2; D gene unclear. In germline, CDR1 is DFQATT, CDR2 SNEGSKA (reference sequence). CDR3 length: 11 residues. CDR3 in DNA: TGCAGGGTCGGGGATTACTATGGCTACACCTTC. It translates to CRVGDYYGYTF.

This clone was seen more than once but under ten times. The genes are TRBV6-6 and TRBJ1-5; D remains ambiguous. The V and J ends lost 0 bases and 7 bases respectively, with 16 bases between them. CDR1 and CDR2 from the germline V gene are MNHNY and SVGAGI (reference sequence). The CDR3 runs to 16 residues. In DNA, the CDR3 is TGTGCCAGCAGTTACTCGAAGCAGGCCCACCCGCAGCCCCAGCATTTT. Translated: CASSYSKQAHPQPQHF.

The chain uses TRBV4-2 and TRBJ2-5; perhaps TRBD2 as D (5 bases). Trimming pared 1 base from V and 0 bases from J, leaving 12 bases between. Germline V gives CDR1 LGHNA, CDR2 YNFKEQ. The CDR3 consists of 16 residues. DNA for the CDR3: TGTGCCAGCAGCCAAGGTCAAGGAGGATACCAAGAGACCCAGTACTTC. It is translated as CASSQGQGGYQETQYF.

This clone was counted a few times. The chain couples TRBV7-8 to TRBJ1-1; no definite D call. The CDR3 is made up of 14 amino acids. V lost 7 bases to trimming and J lost 2 bases, with 14 bases between them. Per the germline V gene, CDR1 is SGHVS and CDR2 is FQNEAQ. CDR3: CASTPSWANTEAFF. The CDR3 nucleotides are TGTGCCAGCACCCCCTCCTGGGCCAACACTGAAGCTTTCTTT.

This clone came up a few times. The rearrangement links TRBV7-9 to TRBJ1-4; D call uncertain. The CDR3 runs 14 residues. V lost 1 base to trimming and J lost 7 bases, with 10 bases between them. Germline loops: CDR1 SEHNR, CDR2 FQNEAQ (reference sequence). The CDR3 is CASSLGISGEKLFF. In DNA form, the CDR3 reads TGTGCCAGCAGCTTAGGGATTAGCGGTGAAAAACTGTTTTTT. Filled out from reference TRBV7-9 and TRBJ1-4, the complete variable domain reads DTGVSQNPRHKITKRGQNVTFRCDPISEHNRLYWYRQTLGQGPEFLTYFQNEAQLEKSRLLSDRFSAERPKGSFSTLEIQRTEQGDSAMYLCASSLGISGEKLFFGSGTQLSVL.

This chain joins TRBV14 and TRBJ1-1; D gene ambiguous. The length of the CDR3 is 13 residues. V was trimmed by 1 base and J by 8 bases, leaving 11 bases between them. CDR1 is SGHDN, CDR2 FVKESK, per germline. The CDR3 loop reads CASSQGAGMEAFF. CDR3 in DNA: TGTGCCAGCAGCCAAGGAGCGGGAATGGAAGCTTTCTTT.

The sample holds a few counts of this clone. The chain joins TRBV7-3 to TRBJ2-1; D perhaps matches TRBD2 (5 bases). Trimming pared 5 bases from V and 8 bases from J, leaving 16 bases between. The V gene's germline CDR1 is SGHTA and CDR2 FQGTGA. This CDR3 spans 14 amino acids. The CDR3 DNA follows: TGTGCCAGCAGCCATTCTCCGGGGTTGGATGAGCAGTTCTTC. Residues: CASSHSPGLDEQFF.

V usage is TRBV5-1 and J usage is TRBJ1-4; 8 bases align to TRBD1. Looked up from germline, CDR1 is SGHRS and CDR2 is YFSETQ. J lost 5 bases, V lost 3 bases, and 3 bases had no gene match. This CDR3 contains 14 residues. The CDR3 region has the DNA TGCGCCAGCAGCTCGACAGGGGCGAATGAAAAACTGTTTTTT. This encodes CASSSTGANEKLFF.

This clone was detected a few times. V gene TRBV5-4 combines with J gene TRBJ1-4, with D perhaps TRBD1 (6 bases). The V gene's germline CDR1 is SGHNT and CDR2 YYREEE (reference sequence). Trimming shortened V by 0 bases and J by 3 bases, and 6 bases separated the two germline ends. The CDR3 has 14 amino acids. The CDR3 region has the DNA TGTGCCAGCAGCTTGGGGACAGCTAATGAAAAACTGTTTTTT. Its protein product is CASSLGTANEKLFF.

This chain joins TRBV4-2 and TRBJ2-7; D is ambiguous. From germline, CDR1 is LGHNA and CDR2 YNFKEQ. The V gene lost 3 bases and the J gene lost 6 bases, with 12 bases spanning the gap. The CDR3 has 13 amino acids. In DNA, the CDR3 is TGTGCCAGCAGCCAGCACCCCCAGGCCGAGCAGTACTTC. Protein sequence: CASSQHPQAEQYF.

The chain links TRBV5-1 to TRBJ1-2; 7 bases are a match to TRBD1. With 3 bases clipped from V and 7 bases from J, the junction kept 12 bases outside the gene matches. The CDR3 runs to 15 residues. Germline CDR1 and CDR2: SGHRS and YFSETQ. The CDR3 DNA reads TGCGCCAGCAGCTCCAACACAGGGGTATCGGGTGGCTACACCTTC. Its translation: CASSSNTGVSGGYTF. Based on the CDR3 plus reference TRBV5-1 and TRBJ1-2, the full variable domain is KAGVTQTPRYLIKTRGQQVTLSCSPISGHRSVSWYQQTPGQGLQFLFEYFSETQRNKGNFPGRFSGRQFSNSRSEMNVSTLELGDSALYLCASSSNTGVSGGYTFGSGTRLTVV.

This chain joins TRBV7-2 and TRBJ2-5, with 10 bases that match TRBD2. This CDR3 has 15 amino acids. The germline V gene encodes CDR1 SGHTA and CDR2 FQGNSA. The V and J ends lost 6 bases and 5 bases, in that order; junction bases with no gene match: 9. Here the CDR3 DNA reads TGTGCCAGCAGACGGACTAGCGGACTTGGGGAGACCCAGTACTTC. This sequence encodes CASRRTSGLGETQYF.

This chain joins TRBV9 and TRBJ1-2; 9 bases fit TRBD1. V trimming: 4 bases; J trimming: 8 bases; junction bases outside the gene matches: 6. Germline V lookup: CDR1 SGDLS, CDR2 YYNGEE. The CDR3 extends over 13 amino acids. In DNA form, the CDR3 reads TGTGCCAGCAGCCTGACACAGGGGGCGGGCTACACCTTC. Translated, it gives CASSLTQGAGYTF.

This clone has more than one count but fewer than ten. The chain couples TRBV28 to TRBJ2-7, with TRBD1 identical over 9 bases. In germline, CDR1 is MDHEN, CDR2 SYDVKM. V gave up 11 bases and J gave up 6 bases; unmatched junction bases: 8. The length of the CDR3 is 12 residues. CDR3 loop: CAGPTGGIEQYF. In DNA, the CDR3 is TGTGCCGGTCCTACAGGGGGCATCGAGCAGTACTTC.

The chain employs TRBV5-6 and TRBJ1-3, with a weak D call TRBD1 (6 bases). Looked up from germline, CDR1 is SGHDT and CDR2 is YYEEEE. This CDR3 contains 15 residues. The V end lost 4 bases, the J end lost 0 bases, and 11 bases lay between the germline ends. The DNA of the CDR3 is TGTGCCAGCAGCGGACGGGACACCTCTGGAAACACCATATATTTT. Its protein is CASSGRDTSGNTIYF.

The V gene is TRBV5-1, the J gene TRBJ2-5; TRBD1 agrees at 8 bases. J gave up 5 bases and V 1 base, and 10 bases lay outside the gene matches. CDR3 length equals 16 residues. CDR1 SGHRS and CDR2 YFSETQ come from the germline V gene. The CDR3 here is CASSLSTGEVYETQYF. For the CDR3, the DNA is TGCGCCAGCAGCTTGTCGACAGGGGAAGTGTACGAGACCCAGTACTTC.

This clone was seen only once. The V gene is TRBV5-6, the J gene TRBJ2-7, with 9 nucleotides matching TRBD2. V trimming: 5 bases; J trimming: 2 bases; junction bases outside the gene matches: 8. The V gene's germline CDR1 is SGHDT and CDR2 YYEEEE. This CDR3 is 15 amino acids long. The CDR3 DNA is TGTGCCAGCAGTACATTAGCGGGGGACACCTACGAGCAGTACGTC. Encoded protein: CASSTLAGDTYEQYV.

The chain carries TRBV9 and TRBJ2-7; perhaps TRBD1 as D (6 bases). The CDR3 runs 19 residues. The V end lost 4 bases, the J end lost 3 bases, and 29 bases lay between the germline ends. Germline V lookup: CDR1 SGDLS, CDR2 YYNGEE. The CDR3 region has the DNA TGTGCCAGCAGCCCAAGACCACAAATGGGACACTCGACCCTCTACGAGCAGTACGTC. This translates into CASSPRPQMGHSTLYEQYV.

This chain uses TRBV5-1 with TRBJ2-2; 7 bases line up with TRBD1. V lost 2 bases and J lost 0; bases outside the gene matches: 10. The germline CDR1 and CDR2 sequences are SGHRS and YFSETQ. CDR3 length: 18 amino acids. The CDR3 sequence: CASSFPHYGTANTGELFF. The CDR3 nucleotides are TGCGCCAGCAGCTTCCCCCATTATGGGACAGCGAACACCGGGGAGCTGTTTTTT.

The V gene is TRBV27, the J gene TRBJ2-5; the match to TRBD1 covers 10 bases. V gave up 0 bases and J gave up 5 bases; unmatched junction bases: 6. CDR1 is MNHEY and CDR2 is SMNVEV in the germline V gene (reference sequence). The CDR3 has 16 residues. The CDR3 region has the DNA TGTGCCAGCAGTTTATCGCGACAGGGGGCGGGGGAGACCCAGTACTTC. Protein: CASSLSRQGAGETQYF.